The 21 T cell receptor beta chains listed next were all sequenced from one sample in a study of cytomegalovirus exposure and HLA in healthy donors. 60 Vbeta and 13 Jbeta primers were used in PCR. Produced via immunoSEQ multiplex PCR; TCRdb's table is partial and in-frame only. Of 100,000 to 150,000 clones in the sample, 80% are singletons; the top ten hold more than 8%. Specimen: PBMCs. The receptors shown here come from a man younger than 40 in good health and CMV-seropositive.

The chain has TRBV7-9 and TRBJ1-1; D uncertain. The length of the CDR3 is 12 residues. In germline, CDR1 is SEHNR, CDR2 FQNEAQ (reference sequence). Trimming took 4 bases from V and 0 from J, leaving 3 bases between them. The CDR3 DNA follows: TGTGCCAGCAGCTCAATGAACACTGAAGCTTTCTTT. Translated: CASSSMNTEAFF. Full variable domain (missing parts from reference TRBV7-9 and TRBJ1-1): DTGVSQNPRHKITKRGQNVTFRCDPISEHNRLYWYRQTLGQGPEFLTYFQNEAQLEKSRLLSDRFSAERPKGSFSTLEIQRTEQGDSAMYLCASSSMNTEAFFGQGTRLTVV.

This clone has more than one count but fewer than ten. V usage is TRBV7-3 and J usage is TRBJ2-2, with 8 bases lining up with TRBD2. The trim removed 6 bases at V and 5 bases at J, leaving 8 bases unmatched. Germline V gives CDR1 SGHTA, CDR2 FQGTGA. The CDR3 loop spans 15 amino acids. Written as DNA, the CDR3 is TGTGCCAGCAGTCCCAGCGGGGGCTGGACCGGGGAGCTGTTTTTT. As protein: CASSPSGGWTGELFF.

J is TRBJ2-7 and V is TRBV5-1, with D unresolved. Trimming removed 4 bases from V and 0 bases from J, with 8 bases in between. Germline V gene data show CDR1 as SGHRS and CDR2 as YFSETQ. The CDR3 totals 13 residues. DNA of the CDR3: TGCGCCAGCAGCCCGGTCACCTCCTACGAGCAGTACTTC. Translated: CASSPVTSYEQYF.

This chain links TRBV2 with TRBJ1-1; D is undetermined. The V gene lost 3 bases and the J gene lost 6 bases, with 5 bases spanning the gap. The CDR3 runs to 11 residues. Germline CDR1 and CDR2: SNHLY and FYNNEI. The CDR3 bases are TGTGCCAGCAGTGATAGTCCTGAAGCTTTCTTT. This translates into CASSDSPEAFF.

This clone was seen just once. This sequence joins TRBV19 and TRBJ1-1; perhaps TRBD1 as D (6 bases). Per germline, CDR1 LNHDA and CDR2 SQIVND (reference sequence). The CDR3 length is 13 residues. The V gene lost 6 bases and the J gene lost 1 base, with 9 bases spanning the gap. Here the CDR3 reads CASRMGQNTEAFF. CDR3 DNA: TGTGCCAGTAGGATGGGACAGAACACTGAAGCTTTCTTT.

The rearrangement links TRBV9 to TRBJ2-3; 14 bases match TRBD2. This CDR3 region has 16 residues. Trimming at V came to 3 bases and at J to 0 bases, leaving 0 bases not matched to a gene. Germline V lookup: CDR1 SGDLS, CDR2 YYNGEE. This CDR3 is CASSGLAGGSTDTQYF. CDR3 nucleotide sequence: TGTGCCAGCAGCGGACTAGCGGGGGGGAGCACAGATACGCAGTATTTT.

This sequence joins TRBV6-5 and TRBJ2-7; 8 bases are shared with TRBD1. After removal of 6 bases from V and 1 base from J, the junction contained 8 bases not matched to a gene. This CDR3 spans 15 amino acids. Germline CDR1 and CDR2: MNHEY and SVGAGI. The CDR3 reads CASSRQGRLSYEQYF. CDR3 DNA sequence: TGTGCCAGCAGCCGACAGGGGCGACTATCCTACGAGCAGTACTTC.

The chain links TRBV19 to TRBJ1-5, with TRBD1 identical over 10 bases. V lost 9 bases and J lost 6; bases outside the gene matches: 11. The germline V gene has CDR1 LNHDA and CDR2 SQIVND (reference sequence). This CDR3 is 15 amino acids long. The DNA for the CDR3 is TGTGCCAGCGCCCCCGGGACAGGGGCGAGTCAGCCCCAGCATTTT. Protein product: CASAPGTGASQPQHF.

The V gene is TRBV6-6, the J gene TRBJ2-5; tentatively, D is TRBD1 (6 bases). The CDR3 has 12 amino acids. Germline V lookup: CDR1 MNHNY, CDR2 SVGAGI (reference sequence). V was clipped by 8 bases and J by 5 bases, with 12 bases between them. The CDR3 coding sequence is TGTGCCAGCTCAGGGCAGGGGGAGACCCAGTACTTC. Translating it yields CASSGQGETQYF.

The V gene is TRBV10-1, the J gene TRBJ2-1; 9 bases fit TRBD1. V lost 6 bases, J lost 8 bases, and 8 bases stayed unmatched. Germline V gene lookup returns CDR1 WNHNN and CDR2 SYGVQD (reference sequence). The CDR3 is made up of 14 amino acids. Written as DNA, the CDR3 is TGCGCCAGCAGCCGGGACAGGGAAACGGATGAGCAGTTCTTC. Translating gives CASSRDRETDEQFF.

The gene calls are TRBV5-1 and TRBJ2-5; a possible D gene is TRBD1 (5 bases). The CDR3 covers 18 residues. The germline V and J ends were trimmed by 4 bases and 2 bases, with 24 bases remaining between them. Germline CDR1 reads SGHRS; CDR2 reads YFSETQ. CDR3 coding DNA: TGCGCCAGCAGCCGAACTTCATCCACACAGGCTCCACAAGAGACCCAGTACTTC. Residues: CASSRTSSTQAPQETQYF. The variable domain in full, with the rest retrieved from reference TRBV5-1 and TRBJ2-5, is KAGVTQTPRYLIKTRGQQVTLSCSPISGHRSVSWYQQTPGQGLQFLFEYFSETQRNKGNFPGRFSGRQFSNSRSEMNVSTLELGDSALYLCASSRTSSTQAPQETQYFGPGTRLLVL.

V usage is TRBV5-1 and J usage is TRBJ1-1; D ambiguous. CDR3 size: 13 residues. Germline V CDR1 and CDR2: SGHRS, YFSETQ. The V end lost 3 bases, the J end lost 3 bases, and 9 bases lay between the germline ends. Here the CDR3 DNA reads TGCGCCAGCAGCTCCTCAGCGGACACTGAAGCTTTCTTT. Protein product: CASSSSADTEAFF.

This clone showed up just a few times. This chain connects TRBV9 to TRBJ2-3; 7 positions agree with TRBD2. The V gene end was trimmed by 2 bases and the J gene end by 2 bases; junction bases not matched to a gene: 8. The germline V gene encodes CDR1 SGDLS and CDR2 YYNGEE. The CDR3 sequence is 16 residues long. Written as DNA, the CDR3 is TGTGCCAGCAGCGTTTCCAGCGGGGCGTACACAGATACGCAGTATTTT. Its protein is CASSVSSGAYTDTQYF.

This CDR3 reads CASSVGTGGRETQYF. The DNA for the CDR3 is TGTGCCAGCAGCGTAGGGACAGGGGGCAGAGAGACCCAGTACTTC. The chain couples TRBV9 to TRBJ2-5; TRBD1 matches 11 bases. Germline CDR1 is SGDLS and CDR2 is YYNGEE. With 0 bases clipped from V and 4 bases from J, the junction kept 2 bases outside the gene matches. CDR3 length: 15 amino acids.

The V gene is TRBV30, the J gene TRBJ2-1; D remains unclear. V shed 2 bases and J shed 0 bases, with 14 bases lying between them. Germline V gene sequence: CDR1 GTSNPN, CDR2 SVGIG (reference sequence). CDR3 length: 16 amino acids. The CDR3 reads CAWSSRGLSSYNEQFF. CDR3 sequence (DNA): TGTGCCTGGAGTTCACGAGGCCTTAGCTCCTACAATGAGCAGTTCTTC. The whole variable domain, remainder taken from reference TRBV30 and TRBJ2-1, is SQTIHQWPATLVQPVGSPLSLECTVEGTSNPNLYWYRQAAGRGLQLLFYSVGIGQISSEVPQNLSASRPQDRQFILSSKKLLLSDSGFYLCAWSSRGLSSYNEQFFGPGTRLTVL.

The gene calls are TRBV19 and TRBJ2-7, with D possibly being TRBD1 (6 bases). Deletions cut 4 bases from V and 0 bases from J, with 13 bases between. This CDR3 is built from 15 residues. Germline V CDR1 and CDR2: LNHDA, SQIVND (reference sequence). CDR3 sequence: CASSTTNRASYEQYF. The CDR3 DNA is TGTGCCAGTAGTACGACTAACAGGGCCTCCTACGAGCAGTACTTC. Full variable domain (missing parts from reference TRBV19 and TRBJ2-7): DGGITQSPKYLFRKEGQNVTLSCEQNLNHDAMYWYRQDPGQGLRLIYYSQIVNDFQKGDIAEGYSVSREKKESFPLTVTSAQKNPTAFYLCASSTTNRASYEQYFGPGTRLTVT.

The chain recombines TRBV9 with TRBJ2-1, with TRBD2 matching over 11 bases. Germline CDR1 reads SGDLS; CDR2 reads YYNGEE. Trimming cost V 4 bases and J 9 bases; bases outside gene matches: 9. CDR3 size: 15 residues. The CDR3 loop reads CASSPSGGSFAEQFF. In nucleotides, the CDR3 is TGTGCCAGCAGCCCTAGCGGGGGGTCTTTTGCTGAGCAGTTCTTC.

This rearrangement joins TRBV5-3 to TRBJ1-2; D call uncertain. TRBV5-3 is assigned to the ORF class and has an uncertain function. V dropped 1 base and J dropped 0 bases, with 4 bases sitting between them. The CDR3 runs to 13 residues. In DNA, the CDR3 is TGTGCCAGAAGCTTGCAGTCTAACTATGGCTACACCTTC. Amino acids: CARSLQSNYGYTF.

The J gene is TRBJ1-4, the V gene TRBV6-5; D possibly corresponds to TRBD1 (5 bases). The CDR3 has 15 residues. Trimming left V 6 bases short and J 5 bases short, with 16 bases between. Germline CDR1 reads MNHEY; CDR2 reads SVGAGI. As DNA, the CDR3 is TGTGCCAGCAGCCAACAACGGGGGGAGAATGAAAAACTGTTTTTT. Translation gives CASSQQRGENEKLFF.

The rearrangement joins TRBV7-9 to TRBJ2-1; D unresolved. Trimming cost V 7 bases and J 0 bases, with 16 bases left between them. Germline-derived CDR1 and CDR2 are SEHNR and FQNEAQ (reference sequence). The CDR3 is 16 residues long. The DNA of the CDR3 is TGTGCCAGCACTTCCCCTGACTCCGACTCCTACAATGAGCAGTTCTTC. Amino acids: CASTSPDSDSYNEQFF. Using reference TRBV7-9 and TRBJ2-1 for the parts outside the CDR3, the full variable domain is DTGVSQNPRHKITKRGQNVTFRCDPISEHNRLYWYRQTLGQGPEFLTYFQNEAQLEKSRLLSDRFSAERPKGSFSTLEIQRTEQGDSAMYLCASTSPDSDSYNEQFFGPGTRLTVL.

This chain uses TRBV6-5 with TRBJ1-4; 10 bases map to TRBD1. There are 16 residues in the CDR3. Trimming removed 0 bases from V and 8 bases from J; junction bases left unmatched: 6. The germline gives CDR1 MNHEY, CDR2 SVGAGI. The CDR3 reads CASSYSTGTGEEKLFF. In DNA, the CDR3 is TGTGCCAGCAGTTACTCGACCGGGACAGGGGAAGAAAAACTGTTTTTT.